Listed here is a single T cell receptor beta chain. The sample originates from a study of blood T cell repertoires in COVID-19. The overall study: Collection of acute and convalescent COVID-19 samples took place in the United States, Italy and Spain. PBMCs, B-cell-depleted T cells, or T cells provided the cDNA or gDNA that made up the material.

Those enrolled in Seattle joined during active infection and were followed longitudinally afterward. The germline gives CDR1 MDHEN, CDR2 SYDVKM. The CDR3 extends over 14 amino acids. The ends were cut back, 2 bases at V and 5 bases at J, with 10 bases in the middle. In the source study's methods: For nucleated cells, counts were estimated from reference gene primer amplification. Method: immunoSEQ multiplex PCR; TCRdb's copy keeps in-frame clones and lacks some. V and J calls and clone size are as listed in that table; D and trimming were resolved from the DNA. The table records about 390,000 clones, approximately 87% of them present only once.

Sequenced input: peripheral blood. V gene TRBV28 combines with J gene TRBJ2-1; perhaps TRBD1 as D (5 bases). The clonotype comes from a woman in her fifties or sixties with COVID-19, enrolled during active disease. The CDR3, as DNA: TGTGCCAGCAGTTTACCAGGGCGCGACAATGAGCAGTTCTTC. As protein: CASSLPGRDNEQFF.